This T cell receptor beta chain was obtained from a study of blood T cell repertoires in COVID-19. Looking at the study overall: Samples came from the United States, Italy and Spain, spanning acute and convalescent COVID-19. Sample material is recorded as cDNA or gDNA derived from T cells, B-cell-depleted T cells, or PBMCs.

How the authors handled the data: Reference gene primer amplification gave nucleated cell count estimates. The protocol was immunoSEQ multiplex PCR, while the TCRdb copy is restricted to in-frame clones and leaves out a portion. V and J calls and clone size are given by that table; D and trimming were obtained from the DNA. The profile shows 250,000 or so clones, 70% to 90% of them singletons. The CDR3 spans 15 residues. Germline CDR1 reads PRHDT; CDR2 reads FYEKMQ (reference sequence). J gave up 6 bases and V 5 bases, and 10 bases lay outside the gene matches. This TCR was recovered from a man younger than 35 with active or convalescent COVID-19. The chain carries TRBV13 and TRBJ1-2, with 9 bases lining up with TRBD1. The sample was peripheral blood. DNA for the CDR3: TGTGCCAGCAGCGAGAGGACAGGGGATTTAGATGGCTACACCTTC. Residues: CASSERTGDLDGYTF.